This T cell receptor beta chain was sequenced for a study of regulatory T cells in long-lasting Graves disease (dated by TCRdb to about 2021). General notes on the study: Antithyroid drugs had been taken for less than 3 months by newly diagnosed Graves' disease patients. The study took place in China and was registered as a clinical trial. TCR sequencing covered some 13 persistent and around 20 newly diagnosed Graves' disease patients, 33 samples in total. This study used TCR sequencing and RNA sequencing of peripheral blood to compare persistent Graves' disease patients against newly diagnosed Graves' disease patients.

Results the study describes overall, beyond this receptor: The small sample size was acknowledged by the authors as a limitation that may reduce accuracy. Persistent patients shared more public clonotypes among themselves (around 2,500) than newly diagnosed patients did (more than 850). Lower TCR Shannon entropy and fewer highly expanded clones were observed in persistent Graves' disease patients than in newly diagnosed patients, which suggested clonal expansion. The study examined only peripheral blood because the primary lesion, thyroid tissue, could not be accessed. Persistent disease showed preferential use of TRBV28, TRBJ1-2 and TRBJ2-5, whereas newly diagnosed disease favored TRBV20-1 and TRBJ2-1. Sequencing and analysis were limited to the TCR beta chain.

From the cysteine through the phenylalanine, the CDR3 covers 22 amino acids. The sequence is cut down to CDR3 DNA, 66 bases in frame from base 1. The germline V and J ends show losses of 1 base and 1 base respectively, and no gene match explains 14 bases of the junction. Based on the germline V gene (reference sequence), the CDR1 and CDR2 sequences are SEHNR and FQNEAQ. Note on this clonotype: There is no known antigen for this receptor. Base qualities were left out, and no much larger clone turns up one base away.

The library came from multiplex PCR. Sequencer: Illumina HiSeq 4000. iRepertoire HTBI primers and Arm-PCR amplification of CDR3 regions were used to construct TCR beta libraries. Gel purification was performed on PCR products prior to sequencing. Concerning the study's data processing: Gene usage analysis of CDR3 amino acid clonotypes relied on the roughly 58 TRBV and 13 to 15 TRBJ segments identified across samples. Filtered high-quality paired reads were merged into contigs using COPE and FqMerger. Contigs were aligned with BLAST to IMGT TRBV, TRBD and TRBJ reference genes, and CDR3 was defined per IMGT. Any clonotype with a frequency above 0.1% was classified as a highly expanded clone. Shannon entropy was used to measure repertoire diversity, and the Gini coefficient was used to measure V-J evenness. A clonotype was considered public if more than one individual shared it. The public reads were reanalyzed by TCRdb: fastp trimming at Q25, MiXCR alignment, in-frame beta chains only. Rows matching on CDR3 protein sequence are summarized as one entry with the most common DNA and genes. The V and J calls reflect TCRdb's pipeline rather than the authors' work. A total of about 540,000 distinct CDR3 sequences appear in this sample, 13% of them only once. The top ten constitute more than 8.5% of the sample.

The time point label on this specimen signifies: newly diagnosed GD, antithyroid drugs for less than 3 months. RNA was extracted from PBMCs in TRIzol for both TCR sequencing and RNA sequencing. Graves' disease was diagnosed according to American Thyroid Association guidelines. Recruitment of patients was carried out at an endocrinology department in Xi'an, China. Each patient gave around 9.2 milliliters of peripheral blood, collected in an EDTA anticoagulant tube. PBMCs were isolated by Ficoll Paque Plus density gradient separation without further T cell sorting. An Agilent 2100 Bioanalyzer and agarose gel were used to check RNA quality, and a NanoDrop 2000 was used to measure RNA concentration. The data were also submitted as part of a second study, on T cells in Graves' hyperthyroidism and ophthalmopathy. As noted in the second study: A patient counted as having stable Graves' hyperthyroidism if no progression to ophthalmopathy occurred over 18 months of follow-up. Hyperthyroidism patients were aged 18 to 65 years and newly diagnosed, with disease duration of less than 2 months. Any patient with an uncontrolled infection, another autoimmune disease, pregnancy or lactation was excluded. Diagnoses were established on the basis of clinical symptoms, serum thyroxine and TRAb, thyroid ultrasound, and orbital computed tomography. For the first round of RT-PCR on the TCR CDR3, the HTBI primer set was used together with the Qiagen OneStep RT-PCR kit. Most expanded thyroid clonotypes (frequency above 0.001) were also detected in blood, suggesting blood repertoires may reflect thyroid immune responses. In cross-validation, a model built on a 13 V-J signature told ophthalmopathy apart from stable hyperthyroidism with roughly 87% sensitivity and about 81% specificity, and in testing the same model reached 80%/75%. During validation, the model predicted progression to ophthalmopathy a median of approximately six months ahead of onset, with roughly 65% sensitivity and around 73% specificity. To identify TCR V-J signatures that set the groups apart, the researchers used a discovery cohort of 100 or so patients, made up of 40 to 45 with Graves' ophthalmopathy and about 60 with stable Graves' hyperthyroidism. An independent validation cohort of around 19 hyperthyroidism patients and about 16 patients who later progressed to ophthalmopathy tested prospective prediction of ophthalmopathy. The 75 to 100 discovery patients were randomly divided into training and test sets at a 7:3 ratio. Thyroid tissue and blood T-cell repertoires from about six Graves' hyperthyroidism patients were also compared in the study. After blood sampling, hyperthyroidism patients were treated with methimazole at a starting dose of 30 mg daily, and ophthalmopathy patients were treated with high-dose intravenous methylprednisolone. Libraries were constructed in a second round of multiplex PCR, after which size selection and purification were carried out. Paired-end sequencing of the libraries was performed with 100 bp reads on an Illumina HiSeq2000. SOAPnuke was used to process the raw data, throwing out any read that contained adapters or uncalled bases, had a mean Phred below 15, or lacked an exact constant-primer or identifier match. COPE v1.2.5 was used to merge the high-quality paired reads, and each unique nucleotide sequence was defined as a clonotype. MiTCR v1.1 was used to align the clonotypes against IMGT TRBV, TRBD and TRBJ reference segments. Analysis was restricted to V-J combinations with a frequency above 0.0001, which covered 99.2% of repertoires. The TCS score was defined as F50 (clonal expansion) divided by E x V (chaos), with BLOSUM62-based TCRdist calculated between CDR3 peptides within each V-J. Welch's t-statistics and random forest reduced fewer than 550 V-J features to roughly 13, which were used in a naive Bayes classifier (R e1071). No statistical method was used to fix the sample size in advance, and group allocation was not hidden from the investigators. According to the paper, TCR Vbeta CDR3 sequencing was carried out on more than 120 peripheral blood samples, which came from approximately 41 ophthalmopathy, approximately 78 hyperthyroidism and roughly 17 progressor patients.

This chain is built from TRBV7-9 and TRBJ2-3; the central 16 bases match TRBD2. Sequenced here: peripheral blood mononuclear cells (PBMCs), sampled at new diagnosis, from a patient treated with antithyroid drugs. The source is a man aged 25-45 years with Graves disease. Donor details come from another sample of the same person, matched by shared clones. CDR3 sequence: CASSLESGLAGGPGTRTDTQYF. The DNA sequence is as follows: TGTGCCAGCAGCTTAGAGTCGGGACTAGCGGGAGGGCCGGGTACTCGCACAGATACGCAGTATTTT.